A selection of T cell receptor beta chains follows, all from one sample in a study of human T cells and chemical hapten exposure. Using its own MiXCR run on the RACE reads, TCRdb lists one record per CDR3 protein. The data hold some 340,000 distinct CDR3 sequences, with approximately 6.9% observed a single time. Material: whole blood, obtained in connection with sensitization to the hapten diphenylcyclopropenone (DPC). Receptors were obtained from a woman aged 18-35 years with alopecia areata. Some clones in this sample may be carry-over from other donors' samples. The conserved cysteine and the conserved F or W are not part of the CDR3 here.

TRBV10-3,TRBJ2-1,ATTSSGGGSSYNEQF
TRBV12-3/TRBV12-4,TRBJ2-3,ASSWTGMSTDTQY
TRBV29-1,TRBJ1-2,SVEETYYGYT
TRBV9,TRBJ2-1,ASSVAGTGYAEQF
TRBV6-5,TRBJ1-1,ASSYGVGFNTEAF
TRBV9,TRBJ2-1,ASSVGGASEQF
TRBV25-1,TRBJ2-7,ASSELDRGYEQY
TRBV7-2,TRBJ2-1,ASSSQGGGADEQF
TRBV27,TRBJ2-3,ASSYRGWDTDTQY
TRBV21-1,TRBJ1-5,ASRRSLASAINQPQH
TRBV12-3/TRBV12-4,TRBJ1-6,ASSTGPNSPLH
TRBV20-1,TRBJ2-7,SASPGGVYEQY
TRBV6-2/TRBV6-3,TRBJ1-2,ASSLPLGGPNEDYGYT
TRBV20-1,TRBJ1-2,SGYSRGPNYGYT
TRBV12-3/TRBV12-4,TRBJ2-3,ASSLPADTQY
TRBV6-5,TRBJ1-5,ASRDPRGNQPQH
TRBV11-2,TRBJ2-3,ASSLVYGGAFSTDTQY
TRBV14,TRBJ1-6,ASSPLGSPKYNSPLH
TRBV6-2/TRBV6-3,TRBJ2-7,ASSYSRSGQTYEQY
TRBV6-5,TRBJ1-1,ASFTGTPMNTEAF